This TCR beta chain appears in the sequencing data of a study of blood T cell repertoires in COVID-19. Across the study: PBMCs, B-cell-depleted T cells, or T cells were the source of the cDNA or gDNA that made up the material.

This clone occurred a few times. Original methodology: Estimation of nucleated cell counts relied on the amplification of reference gene primers. Method: immunoSEQ multiplex PCR; TCRdb's copy keeps in-frame clones and lacks some. That table is the source of V, J and clone size, and D and trimming were worked out from the DNA. The sample lists tens of thousands of clones; 60% to 80% were seen once. This CDR3 comprises 16 residues. V dropped 2 bases and J dropped 5; count of bases not matched to a gene: 9. CDR1 MGHDK and CDR2 SYGVNS come from the germline V gene. The sequenced sample was peripheral blood. This sequence was found in a woman of 80 years or more with acute or convalescent COVID-19. The genes are TRBV25-1 and TRBJ2-5; 9 nucleotides align to TRBD2. The CDR3 sequence: CASSEVGGRALETQYF. CDR3 coding DNA: TGTGCCAGCAGTGAAGTGGGCGGGAGGGCCTTGGAGACCCAGTACTTC.